This T cell receptor (beta chain) was obtained from a study of shared clonotypes between healthy human individuals. Study context: There were three CD4 naive, three CD4 memory, two CD8 naive and one CD8 memory plates per donor.

General study findings and limits: Memory subsets generally showed lower estimated richness than naive subsets. Deeper or shallower sequencing was expected to change how clonotypes are shared among donors.

About this clone itself: The antigen is unknown.

In the naive CD8 group, cells lacked CD45RO and were positively selected for CCR7, so terminally differentiated effector memory CD45RA+ cells were left out. Original processing methods: Quality scores were absent from the junction-only immunoSEQ sequences, so filtering differed. The method was immunoSEQ multiplex PCR; TCRdb's version includes in-frame clones alone and lacks a portion of them. The D gene and trimming were derived from the DNA, and the V and J assignments and clone size from that table. The profile shows millions of clones, approximately 94% of them singletons. V was clipped by 4 bases and J by 5 bases, with 18 bases between them. CDR3 length: 15 amino acids. The germline gives CDR1 SGHRS, CDR2 YFSETQ.

Sequencing was carried out using naive CD8+ T cells from PBMCs. The sequence was obtained from a man aged 18 to 29 in good health. Some clones in this sample may be carry-over from other donors' samples. The V gene is TRBV5-1, the J gene TRBJ2-5; D gene ambiguous. The CDR3 region has the DNA TGCGCCAGCAGCCCCATCCCAGAGAGTAGCGAGACCCAGTACTTC. It codes for CASSPIPESSETQYF. The full variable domain, its missing parts supplied by reference TRBV5-1 and TRBJ2-5, is KAGVTQTPRYLIKTRGQQVTLSCSPISGHRSVSWYQQTPGQGLQFLFEYFSETQRNKGNFPGRFSGRQFSNSRSEMNVSTLELGDSALYLCASSPIPESSETQYFGPGTRLLVL.